The rows below give T cell receptor beta chains drawn from one sample of a study of T-cell memory formation after mild COVID-19. TCRdb processed the 5' RACE reads anew with MiXCR; each CDR3 protein has one entry. Of roughly 450,000 distinct CDR3 sequences detected, approximately 19% appear once; the ten largest clones hold about a fifth. The specimen sequenced was PBMCs or a T cell subset sorted from them (not recorded which). All receptors come from a man aged 18 to 30 who had mild COVID-19 (a few samples of this study predate the infection). Cell type and time point are not known. CDR3s include the opening cysteine and the closing phenylalanine or tryptophan. Part of the rows lack a size; the others show once, few, many or a class for expanded clones.

NA TRBV7-3 CASRKQISTDTQYF
few TRBV6-2/TRBV6-3 CASSYRGNEQYF
NA TRBV5-5 CASSFQLGHNEQFF
few TRBV7-2 CASSTRGQANYGYTF
NA TRBV5-1 CASSLVGHQETQYF
few TRBV6-5 CASSYGGQGTDTQYF
NA TRBV4-1 CASSQQAASNYGYTF
NA TRBV5-1 CASSLSALETQYF
few TRBV15 CATSRDLGRQETQYF
NA TRBV7-2 CASSRGQGRGYTF
NA TRBV6-2/TRBV6-3 CASSTQDSGANVLTF
few TRBV20-1 CSASRVSSNYGYTF
NA TRBV2 CASKRGTDSEQFF
few TRBV2 CASSERRGPYEQYF
NA TRBV12-3/TRBV12-4 CASSPLAGVGETQYF
few TRBV7-9 CASSDPRWWYAFF
NA TRBV29-1 CSVVGARVDTQYF
NA TRBV7-6 CASRPAWGSETQYF
NA TRBV10-1 CASSEKDRATDTQYF
few TRBV4-2 CASSQRTGFDYGYTF
NA TRBV4-3 CASSQESSNARGYTF
NA TRBV20-1 CSASRDRGHTEAFF
NA TRBV27 CASSATRFGTEAFF
NA TRBV5-1 CASNHRATSTDTQYF
many TRBV11-2 CASSFGQYYTEAFF
NA TRBV25-1 CASSEYTRGLIETQYF
NA TRBV11-3 CASSLRQVGSDTQYF